The sequence of this T cell receptor (beta chain) was determined in a study of T cell repertoires in cytomegalovirus infection. Looking at the study overall: Use of recently identified HLA-C-restricted and well-studied HLA-B-restricted CMV epitopes was part of the study. Matching HLA type and CMV infection were both indicated by public TCR beta signatures.

TCRdb re-called the reads with MiXCR, one entry per CDR3 protein. The data hold around 77,000 distinct CDR3 sequences, with around 20% observed a single time. Study-level results: HLA-C-restricted TCR beta clonotypes specific for CMV led the ex vivo response. Cumulated frequencies of public TCR beta families served to identify carriers of CMV plus the relevant HLA.

Unmatched junction bases numbered 0, after V lost 3 bases and J lost 2 bases. This CDR3 is 15 amino acids long. Germline V CDR1 and CDR2: LGHNA, YNFKEQ. A word on this clonotype: Antigen: not known. A much larger clone sits a single nucleotide away, making a read error possible.

The sequencing used CD8+ T cells from cultured PBMCs, collected from culture after CMV antigen stimulation. This sequence joins TRBV4-2 and TRBJ2-1, with TRBD2 identical over 11 bases. The source of this sequence is a human donor in good health (CMV status not recorded). Some clones in this sample may be carry-over from other donors' samples. In nucleotides, the CDR3 is TGTGCCAGCAGCCAGACTAGCGGGGCCTACAATGAGCAGTTCTTC. The encoded protein is CASSQTSGAYNEQFF.